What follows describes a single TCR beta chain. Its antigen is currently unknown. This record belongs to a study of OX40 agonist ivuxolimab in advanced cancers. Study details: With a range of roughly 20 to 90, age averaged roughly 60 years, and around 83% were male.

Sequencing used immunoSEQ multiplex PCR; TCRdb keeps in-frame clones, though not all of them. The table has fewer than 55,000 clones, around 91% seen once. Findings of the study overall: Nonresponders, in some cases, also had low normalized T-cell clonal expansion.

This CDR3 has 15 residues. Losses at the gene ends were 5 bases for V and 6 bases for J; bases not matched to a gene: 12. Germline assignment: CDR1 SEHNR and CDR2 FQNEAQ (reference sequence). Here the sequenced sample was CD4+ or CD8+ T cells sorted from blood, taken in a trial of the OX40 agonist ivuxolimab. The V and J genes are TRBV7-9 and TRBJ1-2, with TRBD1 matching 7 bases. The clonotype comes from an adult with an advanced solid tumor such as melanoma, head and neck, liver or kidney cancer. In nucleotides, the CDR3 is TGTGCCAGCAGCGAGAACAGGGGAGTAACTAATGGCTACACCTTC. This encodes CASSENRGVTNGYTF.